Presented here are 24 T cell receptor beta chains from one specimen sequenced in a study of cytomegalovirus exposure and HLA in healthy donors. The PCR had 60 Vbeta and 13 Jbeta primers. Some clones are missing from TCRdb's copy, which holds only in-frame ones; the method was immunoSEQ multiplex PCR. The sample has about 99,000 clones, 79% seen once. The sample was PBMCs. The receptor set was obtained from a male donor in good health and CMV-seropositive.

This clone occurred once. The gene calls are TRBV18 and TRBJ2-5; D not certain. V lost 0 bases and J lost 2, with 7 bases in between. Germline V gene lookup returns CDR1 KGHSH and CDR2 LQKENI. This CDR3 region has 14 residues. The CDR3 protein is CASSPPGSQETQYF. The CDR3 nucleotides read TGTGCCAGCTCACCACCCGGGTCGCAAGAGACCCAGTACTTC.

This clone was detected a few times. This CDR3 reads CAPGDRSTTIYF. The CDR3 bases are TGCGCTCCTGGGGACAGGTCCACCACCATATATTTT. The J gene is TRBJ1-3, the V gene TRBV5-1; 8 bases match TRBD1. Germline CDR1 and CDR2: SGHRS and YFSETQ. The CDR3 is made up of 12 amino acids.

The genes are TRBV30 and TRBJ2-7, with D uncertain. The CDR3 is 11 amino acids. Per the germline V gene, CDR1 is GTSNPN and CDR2 is SVGIG (reference sequence). Trimming pared 4 bases from V and 2 bases from J, leaving 6 bases between. CDR3 amino acids: CAWTDTYEQYF. For the CDR3, the DNA is TGTGCCTGGACAGACACCTACGAGCAGTACTTC.

The chain couples TRBV6-5 to TRBJ1-2, with D maybe TRBD1 (6 bases). CDR1 and CDR2 from the germline V gene are MNHEY and SVGAGI. V lost 1 base to trimming and J lost 2 bases, with 11 bases between them. The CDR3 length is 15 residues. The CDR3: CASSYFPGANYGYTF. The CDR3 nucleotides are TGTGCCAGCAGTTACTTCCCAGGGGCGAACTATGGCTACACCTTC.

In DNA, the CDR3 is TGTGCCAGCCAAACCCGGGACAGATCACCCCTCCACTTT. Its protein is CASQTRDRSPLHF. This sequence joins TRBV2 and TRBJ1-6; 7 bases map to TRBD1. V trimming: 8 bases; J trimming: 10 bases; junction bases outside the gene matches: 8. The V gene's germline CDR1 is SNHLY and CDR2 FYNNEI. The CDR3 length is 13 residues. The full variable domain, its missing parts supplied by reference TRBV2 and TRBJ1-6, is EPEVTQTPSHQVTQMGQEVILRCVPISNHLYFYWYRQILGQKVEFLVSFYNNEISEKSEIFDDQFSVERPDGSNFTLKIRSTKLEDSAMYFCASQTRDRSPLHFGNGTRLTVT.

The V gene is TRBV19, the J gene TRBJ1-2; TRBD1 matches at 7 bases. The germline CDR1 and CDR2 sequences are LNHDA and SQIVND (reference sequence). With 3 bases clipped from V and 4 bases from J, the junction kept 5 bases outside the gene matches. CDR3 length: 14 residues. The CDR3 nucleotides read TGTGCCAGTAGTATGGAGGGGGCCCGCTATGGCTACACCTTC. The encoded protein is CASSMEGARYGYTF.

The chain carries TRBV7-9 and TRBJ1-2, with D perhaps matching TRBD1 (6 bases). The germline CDR1 and CDR2 sequences are SEHNR and FQNEAQ (reference sequence). V lost 0 bases to trimming and J lost 4 bases, with 9 bases between them. The CDR3 sequence is 14 residues long. CDR3 bases: TGTGCCAGCAGCTTAGCGACAGGTCCCTATGGCTACACCTTC. Its translation: CASSLATGPYGYTF. Full variable domain (missing parts from reference TRBV7-9 and TRBJ1-2): DTGVSQNPRHKITKRGQNVTFRCDPISEHNRLYWYRQTLGQGPEFLTYFQNEAQLEKSRLLSDRFSAERPKGSFSTLEIQRTEQGDSAMYLCASSLATGPYGYTFGSGTRLTVV.

The J gene is TRBJ2-3, the V gene TRBV10-3; TRBD1 might be the D (5 bases). Trimming cost V 5 bases and J 3 bases, with 9 bases left between them. The CDR3 has 13 amino acids. CDR1 ENHRY and CDR2 SYGVKD come from the germline V gene. The CDR3 region has the DNA TGTGCCATCAGTAATGGGGCGACAGATACGCAGTATTTT. It encodes CAISNGATDTQYF.

The chain has TRBV2 and TRBJ1-2, with D unresolved. V shed 1 base and J shed 3 bases, with 9 bases lying between them. The germline gives CDR1 SNHLY, CDR2 FYNNEI. The CDR3 is 14 amino acids. CDR3 region: CASSEEGGHYGYTF. CDR3 sequence (DNA): TGTGCCAGCAGTGAAGAGGGAGGACACTATGGCTACACCTTC. Together with reference TRBV2 and TRBJ1-2, the CDR3 gives the full variable domain: EPEVTQTPSHQVTQMGQEVILRCVPISNHLYFYWYRQILGQKVEFLVSFYNNEISEKSEIFDDQFSVERPDGSNFTLKIRSTKLEDSAMYFCASSEEGGHYGYTFGSGTRLTVV.

The chain couples TRBV6-5 to TRBJ1-5, with a tentative D call TRBD1 (6 bases). This CDR3 comprises 13 residues. The V end was cut by 6 bases, the J end by 9 bases, with 15 bases between. Germline V gene data show CDR1 as MNHEY and CDR2 as SVGAGI. This CDR3 reads CASSGGPRWPQHF. CDR3 DNA: TGTGCCAGCAGCGGGGGGCCCCGTTGGCCCCAGCATTTT.

The gene calls are TRBV29-1 and TRBJ1-2; possible D gene TRBD1, 6 bases. The V gene's germline CDR1 is SQVTM and CDR2 ANQGSEA. V was pared by 6 bases and J by 4 bases, with 18 bases between. The CDR3 is 14 amino acids. CDR3: CSVATGSGLYGYTF. The CDR3 bases are TGCAGCGTAGCAACAGGGTCGGGTCTCTATGGCTACACCTTC.

The chain employs TRBV14 and TRBJ2-7; 10 bases align to TRBD1. V lost 0 bases to trimming and J lost 1 base; unmatched junction nucleotides: 9. Germline values: CDR1 SGHDN, CDR2 FVKESK. The CDR3 is 18 residues long. CDR3 loop: CASSQDLAGTGESYEQYF. CDR3 in DNA: TGTGCCAGCAGCCAAGATCTCGCCGGGACAGGGGAGTCCTACGAGCAGTACTTC.

This clone has a single count. This chain links TRBV19 with TRBJ1-4; 9 bases are a match to TRBD1. V dropped 10 bases and J dropped 3; count of bases not matched to a gene: 9. This CDR3 contains 15 residues. Germline V CDR1 and CDR2: LNHDA, SQIVND (reference sequence). In nucleotides, the CDR3 is TGTGCCACCCGGGACAGGGTTTCAGCTAATGAAAAACTGTTTTTT. Translated, it gives CATRDRVSANEKLFF.

The chain couples TRBV6-1 to TRBJ1-2, with a possible D match to TRBD1 (5 bases). The CDR3 has 15 amino acids. The germline V gene encodes CDR1 MNHNS and CDR2 SASEGT. V shed 0 bases and J shed 4 bases, with 12 bases lying between them. The CDR3 sequence: CASSEALLGGYGYTF. The CDR3 region has the DNA TGTGCCAGCAGTGAAGCGCTTCTGGGGGGCTATGGCTACACCTTC.

The genes are TRBV15 and TRBJ1-1; a weak D match, TRBD1 (6 bases). The CDR3 totals 14 residues. V shed 0 bases and J shed 4 bases, with 9 bases lying between them. Germline CDR1 reads LNHNV; CDR2 reads YYDKDF (reference sequence). The CDR3 spells CATSREGAGTEAFF. The CDR3 DNA reads TGTGCCACCAGCAGAGAGGGGGCCGGCACTGAAGCTTTCTTT.

The CDR3 sequence is CASSLGAGGTTGELFF. CDR3 sequence (DNA): TGTGCCAGCAGCTTGGGAGCGGGGGGAACCACCGGGGAGCTGTTTTTT. This chain uses TRBV5-4 with TRBJ2-2, with TRBD2 identical over 9 bases. Germline V gene data show CDR1 as SGHNT and CDR2 as YYREEE (reference sequence). J was trimmed by 4 bases and V by 0 bases; bases with no gene match: 4. CDR3 size: 16 residues.

The chain carries TRBV15 and TRBJ2-7; 7 positions agree with TRBD1. The V and J ends lost 1 base and 2 bases, in that order; junction bases with no gene match: 5. This CDR3 has 15 residues. Germline V gene data show CDR1 as LNHNV and CDR2 as YYDKDF (reference sequence). The chain's CDR3 is CATSRVGQIAYEQYF. The CDR3 nucleotides read TGTGCCACCAGCAGAGTGGGACAGATAGCCTACGAGCAGTACTTC.

The chain joins TRBV7-9 to TRBJ1-6, with D perhaps TRBD1 (5 bases). Germline CDR1 reads SEHNR; CDR2 reads FQNEAQ (reference sequence). The CDR3 sequence is 16 residues long. The V gene lost 6 bases and the J gene lost 10 bases, with 22 bases spanning the gap. The CDR3 is CASRKVGGRGQSPLHF. CDR3 nucleotides: TGTGCCAGCAGGAAAGTGGGGGGACGGGGTCAGTCACCCCTCCACTTT.

V is TRBV27 and J is TRBJ1-1, with 9 bases fitting TRBD1. The V gene end was trimmed by 5 bases and the J gene end by 5 bases; junction bases not matched to a gene: 6. The length of the CDR3 is 14 residues. Looked up from germline, CDR1 is MNHEY and CDR2 is SMNVEV (reference sequence). The CDR3 DNA reads TGTGCCAGCAGTCCCACAGGGGGCTGGACTGAAGCTTTCTTT. Translation gives CASSPTGGWTEAFF.

This clone was seen only once. The J gene is TRBJ2-7, the V gene TRBV7-2, with 10 bases fitting TRBD2. The CDR3 runs to 17 residues. J was trimmed by 3 bases and V by 0 bases; bases with no gene match: 8. The germline V gene encodes CDR1 SGHTA and CDR2 FQGNSA. The CDR3 DNA follows: TGTGCCAGCAGCTTAGCGTTCTACCTAGCGGGGGACTACGAGCAGTACTTC. Protein product: CASSLAFYLAGDYEQYF.

This rearrangement joins TRBV5-1 to TRBJ2-7, with D possibly being TRBD2 (5 bases). The V gene lost 4 bases and the J gene lost 4 bases, with 6 bases spanning the gap. The CDR3 spans 11 residues. CDR1 is SGHRS, CDR2 YFSETQ, per germline. This CDR3 reads CASSGEYEQYF. The CDR3 DNA sequence: TGCGCCAGCAGCGGGGAGTACGAGCAGTACTTC. The full variable domain, with the rest looked up from reference TRBV5-1 and TRBJ2-7, is KAGVTQTPRYLIKTRGQQVTLSCSPISGHRSVSWYQQTPGQGLQFLFEYFSETQRNKGNFPGRFSGRQFSNSRSEMNVSTLELGDSALYLCASSGEYEQYFGPGTRLTVT.

This clone occurred a few times. The CDR3 sequence is CARETGDVGEAFF. CDR3 DNA sequence: TGTGCCAGAGAGACAGGGGATGTGGGTGAAGCTTTCTTT. V usage is TRBV21-1 and J usage is TRBJ1-1; the D segment call TRBD1 is taken from the table without a DNA check. TRBV21-1 is a documented pseudogene. There are 13 residues in the CDR3.

The table lists this clone with a few counts. The rearrangement uses TRBV5-1 and TRBJ1-2; D ambiguous. The germline V gene encodes CDR1 SGHRS and CDR2 YFSETQ. The CDR3 runs to 15 residues. Trimming removed 5 bases at V and 3 bases at J, with 17 bases between. The CDR3 coding sequence is TGCGCCAGCAGAACAGCATCTATACCTGACTATGGCTACACCTTC. This sequence encodes CASRTASIPDYGYTF.

V and J are TRBV27 and TRBJ1-1, with D tentatively TRBD1 (6 bases). The germline V gene encodes CDR1 MNHEY and CDR2 SMNVEV (reference sequence). The CDR3 is 15 residues long. V shed 0 bases and J shed 4 bases, with 12 bases lying between them. DNA for the CDR3: TGTGCCAGCAGTTTATCATCGCAGGGGCCCACTGAAGCTTTCTTT. Translation: CASSLSSQGPTEAFF.